This TCR beta chain was documented in a study of blood T cell repertoires in COVID-19. At the level of the study: Both acute and convalescent COVID-19 samples were obtained from the United States, Italy and Spain. From T cells, B-cell-depleted T cells, or PBMCs came the material, which was cDNA or gDNA.

Seattle's enrolled individuals joined amid active infection and were then monitored longitudinally. Source study methods: Estimates of nucleated cell counts were drawn from the amplification of reference gene primers. The table came from immunoSEQ multiplex PCR; TCRdb's copy has only in-frame clones and leaves some out. D and trimming come from the DNA, and the V and J calls and clone size come from that table. The table records roughly 310,000 clones, approximately 87% of them present only once. This CDR3 is built from 11 residues. The V gene end was trimmed by 6 bases and the J gene end by 12 bases; junction bases not matched to a gene: 4. CDR1 and CDR2 from the germline V gene are KGHSH and LQKENI.

The sample consisted of peripheral blood. The V call is TRBV18, the J call TRBJ2-1; 8 bases agree with TRBD2. This sequence originates from a woman in her twenties or thirties with COVID-19, enrolled during active disease. CDR3 region: CASSNLAGQFF. CDR3 sequence (DNA): TGTGCCAGCTCGAACCTAGCGGGGCAGTTCTTC. The complete variable domain, with remaining parts taken from reference TRBV18 and TRBJ2-1, reads NAGVMQNPRHLVRRRGQEARLRCSPMKGHSHVYWYRQLPEEGLKFMVYLQKENIIDESGMPKERFSAEFPKEGPSILRIQQVVRGDSAAYFCASSNLAGQFFGPGTRLTVL.